This T cell receptor beta chain originates from a study of blood T cell repertoires in COVID-19. CDR1 and CDR2 from the germline V gene are SGHTS and YDEGEE. The CDR3 is 17 residues long. V was pared by 0 bases and J by 7 bases, with 10 bases of the junction left unmatched. Original data processing: For nucleated cells, counts were estimated from reference gene primer amplification. Sequenced by immunoSEQ multiplex PCR; TCRdb stores in-frame clones only, minus some. That table furnishes V, J and clone size, whereas the DNA furnished D and trimming. This table holds fewer than 200,000 clones, 65% to 90% found once. Enrollees, about 18 to 89 years old, lived in roughly 24 US areas. Recovery among Cohort 3 donors was established by two negative PCRs, clearance, or symptom resolution.

The receptor's source is a man aged 45-60 years who had recovered from COVID-19. The chain couples TRBV5-8 to TRBJ1-4, with 9 bases fitting TRBD1. The sequenced sample consisted of PBMCs or T cells enriched from blood (not recorded which). CDR3 region: CASSLGFTGGTGEKLFF. DNA of the CDR3: TGTGCCAGCAGCTTGGGGTTTACAGGGGGCACGGGTGAAAAACTGTTTTTT.